This T cell receptor beta chain is drawn from a study of blood T cell repertoires in COVID-19. At the level of the study: The cDNA or gDNA used as material had been derived from T cells, B-cell-depleted T cells, or PBMCs.

Germline assignment: CDR1 SGHTA and CDR2 FQGNSA. This CDR3 is built from 19 residues. V lost 4 bases and J lost 1; bases outside the gene matches: 12. Authors' processing steps: Amplification with reference gene primers provided the estimates of nucleated cell counts. Assay used: immunoSEQ multiplex PCR; TCRdb lists only in-frame clones, some missing. From that table come the V and J calls and clone size; the DNA was used to work out D and trimming. The table includes roughly 140,000 clones, about 83% detected once. The J gene is TRBJ2-4, the V gene TRBV7-2, with 11 bases fitting TRBD2. This TCR was recovered from a woman aged 45-65 years who had been exposed to COVID-19. Sequencing input: PBMCs or T cells enriched from blood (not recorded which). In nucleotides, the CDR3 is TGTGCCAGCAGCTCGTCCCGGGGTAGCGGGAGGGGGGCCAAAAACATTCAGTACTTC. As protein: CASSSSRGSGRGAKNIQYF.